This T cell receptor beta chain derives from a study of blood T cells in healthy people across ages (dated by TCRdb to the mid-2010s). Context from the whole study: In model experiments, roughly one uniquely barcoded TCR beta cDNA molecule per two T cells was captured by template switching. Using the same blood draw, the study looked at two additional independent replicas of 1 million unique cDNA reads for two donors, one aged 18 to 30 and the other aged 80 or older. Donors were grouped into four age groups: young (average approximately 16 years), middle-aged (under 40), aged (about 60) and long-lived (about 90). Using deep sequencing normalized with unique cDNA molecular identifiers, the study measured how TCR beta repertoire diversity changes with age. To avoid experimental bias, donors of different ages were distributed randomly across sequencing lanes.

The full study reports these points: Bulk unsorted PBMC profiling prevented conclusive comparison of naive and antigen-experienced compartments. The CMV infection status of donors was not known, potentially confounding age-related changes in expanded clonotypes. Total diversity estimates from one million sequenced T cells were considered lower bounds and underestimates. As age increased, observed TCR beta diversity per million T cells dropped in a roughly linear way, and a significant reduction was already evident by age about 36. Observed TCR beta diversity correlated strongly with the percentage of naive T cells measured by flow cytometry. Compared with the aged group, more naive CD4+ T cells, fewer expanded clones and increased TCR diversity were shown by the long-lived group, suggesting age selection.

Donors were 39 systemically healthy Caucasian individuals from Russia aged roughly 6 to 100 years. Approximately 9.7 milliliters of peripheral blood were drawn from each donor into EDTA-treated Vacutainer tubes. Ficoll-Paque density-gradient centrifugation was used to isolate PBMCs, with at least 7 million obtained per sample. Total RNA was extracted from PBMCs with Trizol reagent, with at least 6 micrograms obtained per sample. For every donor, flow cytometry on a PBMC aliquot measured the percentage of naive CD45RAhigh/CD27high T cells. Library prep was done by 5' RACE. The instrument given in TCRdb is Illumina HiSeq 2500. A second PCR of roughly 6 to 11 cycles was run with a J-beta primer mix and a sample-barcoded 5' primer. A unique molecular identifier was introduced onto each TCR beta cDNA molecule by a template-switch 5' adaptor carrying 12 random nucleotides. Each sample yielded at least 3 million CDR3-containing paired-end reads. All of the RNA was converted into first-strand cDNA using the Mint cDNA synthesis kit, with a TRBC-specific oligonucleotide serving as the primer. Following uracil-DNA glycosylase treatment, all cDNA underwent a first 18-cycle PCR with the universal primers M1SS and BC2_uni_R. Concerning the study's data processing: Each sample was normalized by randomly selecting 1 million high-quality reads, each carrying a distinct molecular identifier. Reads with shared molecular identifiers were discarded instead of being binned into consensus sequences. MiTCR, with a Q25 quality threshold and the strictest error-elimination algorithm, was used for CDR3 identification, clonotype clustering and error correction. A nonparametric unseen species model with Euler transformation was used to estimate a lower bound on total TCR beta diversity. The raw public reads went through TCRdb reprocessing: fastp at Q25, MiXCR clone calling, in-frame beta chains kept. CDR3 protein sequences are deduplicated, and each keeps its most common genes and DNA. V and J calls and clone size were set by TCRdb, not the authors. The sample table records around 800,000 distinct CDR3 sequences; around two fifths of these occur just once. The ten largest clones capture 15% to 25% of the sample.

Only a few counts were recorded for this clonotype. It has no known antigen specificity. The record has no base qualities; no much larger clone is one base away. Sequencing used blood. This TCR came from a man aged 60 to 69 in good health.

The DNA sequence follows: TGCGCCAGCAGCCCCAGATCCCACGGACGGTCCTCCTACGAGCAGTACTTC. The translation is CASSPRSHGRSSYEQYF. This receptor chain uses TRBV5-1 and TRBJ2-7, with the D gene not confidently named. The V and J ends are trimmed by 4 bases and 0 bases, leaving 20 bases between them. Reading from cysteine to phenylalanine, the CDR3 counts 17 amino acids. The entry retains the CDR3 DNA only, 51 bases that are in frame from base 1. For CDR1 and CDR2, the germline V gene lists SGHRS and YFSETQ. Reference TRBV5-1 and TRBJ2-7 genes cover what lies past the CDR3, so the full variable domain is KAGVTQTPRYLIKTRGQQVTLSCSPISGHRSVSWYQQTPGQGLQFLFEYFSETQRNKGNFPGRFSGRQFSNSRSEMNVSTLELGDSALYLCASSPRSHGRSSYEQYFGPGTRLTVT.